The T cell receptor (beta chain) under discussion was sequenced for a study of T-cell memory formation after mild COVID-19. With respect to this clonotype: No antigen is known for it.

Regarding the study as a whole: In pre-infection memory, a portion of responding clones appeared, which suggested that cross-reactive memory joined. CD4+ contracting clones were mainly CM and EM; CD8+ ones, EMRA.

UMIs and sample barcodes were carried by the TCR alpha and TCR beta cDNA libraries that 5'RACE produced using constant-segment primers. TCRdb reprocessed the 5' RACE reads with MiXCR, giving one entry per CDR3 protein. Among fewer than 200,000 distinct CDR3 sequences listed, roughly a fifth were seen once. CDR1 and CDR2 (germline): LGHNT, FRNRAP. Trimming left V 5 bases short and J 0 bases short, with 8 bases between. The CDR3 has 14 residues. The sequencing input was PBMCs or a T cell subset sorted from them (not recorded which). The rearrangement uses TRBV12-5 and TRBJ1-3, with D uncertain. The sequence came from an adult woman who had mild COVID-19 (a few samples of this study predate the infection). Cell type and time point are not known. The CDR3 bases are TGTGCTAGTGGTCTTTGGGGCTCTGGAAACACCATATATTTT. As protein: CASGLWGSGNTIYF.